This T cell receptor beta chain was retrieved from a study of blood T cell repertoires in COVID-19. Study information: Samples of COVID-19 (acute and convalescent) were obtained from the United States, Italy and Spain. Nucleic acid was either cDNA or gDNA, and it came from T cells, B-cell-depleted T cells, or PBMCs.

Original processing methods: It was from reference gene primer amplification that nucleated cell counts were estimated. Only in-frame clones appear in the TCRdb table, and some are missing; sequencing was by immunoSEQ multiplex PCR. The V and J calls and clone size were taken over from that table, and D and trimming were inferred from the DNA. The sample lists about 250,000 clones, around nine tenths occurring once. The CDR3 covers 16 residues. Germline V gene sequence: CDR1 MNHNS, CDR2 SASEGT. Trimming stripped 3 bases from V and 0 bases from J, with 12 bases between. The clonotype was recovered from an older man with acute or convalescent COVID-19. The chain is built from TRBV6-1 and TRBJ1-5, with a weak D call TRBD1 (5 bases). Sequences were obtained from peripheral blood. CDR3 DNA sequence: TGTGCCAGCAGTGACCGGGACTTTGATAGCAATCAGCCCCAGCATTTT. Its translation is CASSDRDFDSNQPQHF.